A selection of T cell receptor beta chains follows, all from one sample in a study of T cells in Graves' hyperthyroidism and ophthalmopathy. TCRdb passed the multiplex PCR reads through MiXCR, listing each CDR3 protein once. The sample shows around 300,000 distinct CDR3 sequences, over 20% of them seen only once. The sequencing sample was made of blood. These receptors were obtained from a man aged 25 to 45 with Graves' ophthalmopathy. Each CDR3 is given with its conserved first and last residue. The D gene is left open where the match is weak. Clone size, where shown, is once, few, many, or a class for clones that have expanded.

-	TRBV7-2	few	TRBJ1-1	CASSTGGNTEAFF	TGTGCCAGCAGCACGGGGGGGAACACTGAAGCTTTCTTT
-	TRBV4-1	few	TRBJ2-3	CASSIGGRVSDTQYF	TGCGCCAGCAGTATCGGTGGCAGGGTGTCGGATACGCAGTATTTT
-	TRBV20-1	few	TRBJ2-3	CSASGSLRGTQYF	TGCAGTGCTTCCGGGTCCCTACGTGGTACGCAGTATTTT
-	TRBV24-1	few	TRBJ2-7	CATSDPAGRTPYEQYF	TGTGCCACCAGTGATCCAGCGGGCCGTACCCCGTACGAGCAGTACTTC
TRBD2	TRBV7-9	few	TRBJ2-7	CASSLEIAGPYEQYF	TGTGCCAGCAGCTTAGAGATAGCGGGGCCCTACGAGCAGTACTTC
-	TRBV7-8	few	TRBJ1-2	CASSERTGNGYTF	TGTGCCAGCAGCGAACGGACGGGGAATGGCTACACCTTC
TRBD2	TRBV20-1	-	TRBJ2-3	CSATPRAGVADTQYF	TGCAGTGCTACCCCAAGAGCGGGAGTGGCAGATACGCAGTATTTT
-	TRBV13	few	TRBJ2-5	CASSFPYRSGQETQYF	TGTGCCAGCAGTTTCCCCTACAGATCTGGGCAAGAGACCCAGTACTTC
-	TRBV2	-	TRBJ2-7	CASSERAPVGSYEQYF	TGTGCCAGCAGTGAGCGGGCGCCCGTCGGGTCCTACGAGCAGTACTTC
-	TRBV7-9	few	TRBJ2-2	CASSPRSTGELFF	TGTGCCAGCAGCCCTCGGTCCACCGGGGAGCTGTTTTTT
-	TRBV5-1	-	TRBJ2-5	CASSYYGGGSGARRETQYF	TGCGCCAGCAGCTACTACGGGGGCGGTAGCGGAGCCCGCCGGGAGACCCAGTACTTC
-	TRBV19	-	TRBJ1-1	CASSHGRETEAFF	TGTGCCAGTAGTCACGGAAGGGAGACTGAAGCTTTCTTT
-	TRBV6-2/TRBV6-3	many	TRBJ2-2	CASSYRETTGELFF	TGTGCCAGCAGTTACAGGGAGACCACCGGGGAGCTGTTTTTT
-	TRBV6-1	many	TRBJ1-1	CASSEAERVAEAFF	TGTGCCAGCAGTGAAGCAGAACGGGTGGCTGAAGCTTTCTTT
-	TRBV3-1	-	TRBJ2-2	CASSPNLARTGELFF	TGTGCCAGCTCACCAAATCTAGCCCGAACCGGGGAGCTGTTTTTT
-	TRBV28	few	TRBJ1-2	CASMGINYGYTF	TGTGCCAGCATGGGGATTAACTATGGCTACACCTTC